The present T cell receptor (beta chain) was sequenced within a study of T cell responses to AZD1222 COVID-19 vaccine. Libraries were prepared by immunoSEQ multiplex PCR; TCRdb keeps only in-frame clonotypes and omits some of them. Of around 250,000 clones listed, 90% to 95% are singletons. Germline trimming cut 0 bases from V and 1 base from J; bases unmatched to any gene: 9. This CDR3 comprises 19 residues. Germline CDR1 reads LGHNA; CDR2 reads YNFKEQ. The chain recombines TRBV4-2 with TRBJ1-4; TRBD1 agrees at 9 bases. This TCR derives from an adult in good health. The source material was peripheral blood, sampled on day 0 of AZD1222 vaccination. CDR3 protein: CASSQDSGQGGKTNEKLFF. The CDR3 nucleotides read TGTGCCAGCAGCCAAGATTCGGGACAGGGTGGTAAAACTAATGAAAAACTGTTTTTT.